This TCR beta chain came from a study of type 1 and type 2 diabetes patients. Overall study: From PBMCs, CD4+ and CD8+ T cells were isolated by magnetic microbeads.

This CDR3 has 17 residues. Germline CDR1 and CDR2: MGHDK and SYGVNS. V lost 1 base and J 3 bases, leaving 18 bases between the germline ends. Amplification started from genomic DNA. Multiplex PCR with 30 forward and 13 reverse primers amplified the TCR beta CDR3. TCRdb recomputed calls from the multiplex PCR reads with MiXCR, one row per CDR3 protein. The data hold 280,000 or so distinct CDR3 sequences, with around 47% observed a single time. The sample comprised peripheral blood mononuclear cells (PBMCs). This clonotype was obtained from a man younger than 35 with type 2 diabetes. V usage is TRBV25-1 and J usage is TRBJ1-2; perhaps TRBD1 as D (6 bases). This CDR3 is CASSEFVGQSGDYGYTF. The DNA of the CDR3 is TGTGCCAGCAGTGAATTTGTAGGACAGAGTGGTGACTATGGCTACACCTTC.